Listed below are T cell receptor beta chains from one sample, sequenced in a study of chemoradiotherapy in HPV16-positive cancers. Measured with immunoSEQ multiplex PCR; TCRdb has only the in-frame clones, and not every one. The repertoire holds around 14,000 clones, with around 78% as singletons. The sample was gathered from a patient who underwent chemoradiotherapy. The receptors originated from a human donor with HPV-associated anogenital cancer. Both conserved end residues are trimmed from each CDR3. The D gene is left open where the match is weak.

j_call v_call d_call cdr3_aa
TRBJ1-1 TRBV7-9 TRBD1 ASSVTGGTEAF
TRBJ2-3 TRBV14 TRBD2 ASSQRLLAGASGSTDTQY
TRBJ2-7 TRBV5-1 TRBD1 ASSSGTGGRGYEQY
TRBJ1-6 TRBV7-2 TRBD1 ASSYWGTGTPLH
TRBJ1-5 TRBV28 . ASSLQGGGQPQH
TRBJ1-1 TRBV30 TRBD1 ASSTGLNTEAF
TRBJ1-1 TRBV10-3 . AIGRDFNTEAF
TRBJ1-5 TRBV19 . ASSIGFGAQH
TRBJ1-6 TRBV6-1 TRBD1 ASSEIGTGHSPLH
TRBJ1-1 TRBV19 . AIRNLLEFKAF
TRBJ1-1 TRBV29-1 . SVCVPDRGDEAF
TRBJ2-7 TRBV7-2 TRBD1 ASSVDRAIDEQY
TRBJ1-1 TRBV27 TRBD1 ASSHRGDTEAF
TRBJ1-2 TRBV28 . ASSLGRPRGDGYT
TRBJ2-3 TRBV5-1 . ASSAVGSALTDTQY
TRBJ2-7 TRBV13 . ASSFGQRVTYEQY
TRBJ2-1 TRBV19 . ASSADRPNEQF
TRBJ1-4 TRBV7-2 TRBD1 ASSSGQGEKLF
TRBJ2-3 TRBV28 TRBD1 ASSTSGTGKRGAQY
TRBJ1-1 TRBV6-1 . ASRKEQLNTEAF
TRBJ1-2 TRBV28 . ASSFRDGYT
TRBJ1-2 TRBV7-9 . ASSLSWNYGYT
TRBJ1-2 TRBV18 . ASSPPGRGENGYT
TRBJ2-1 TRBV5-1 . ASSLESRKEQF
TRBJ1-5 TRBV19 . ASTRASGRQPQH
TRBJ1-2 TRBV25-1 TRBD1 ASSEYRGSNGYT
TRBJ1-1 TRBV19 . ASFGATDYYRTGRRTEAF
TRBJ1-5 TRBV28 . ASGSGSISNQPQH
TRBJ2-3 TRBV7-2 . ASSSRGGADTQY
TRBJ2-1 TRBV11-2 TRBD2 ASSFLAGSNEQF
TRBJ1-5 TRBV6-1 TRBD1 ASSGSGQAGINQPQH
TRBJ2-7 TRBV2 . ASSDLVRGTEQY
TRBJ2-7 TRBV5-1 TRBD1 ASGLDRGIEQY
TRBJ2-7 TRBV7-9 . ASRPGTSLYEQY
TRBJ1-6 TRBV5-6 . ASTGHLDSPLH
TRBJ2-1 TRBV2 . ASRIADKFYNEQF
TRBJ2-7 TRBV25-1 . ASSEKFEQY
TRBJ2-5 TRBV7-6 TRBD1 ASSSGQQETQY
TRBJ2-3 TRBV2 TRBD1 ASRSDRGHRPDTQY
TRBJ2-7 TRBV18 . ASNKRGWGDYEQY
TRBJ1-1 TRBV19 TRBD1 ASTLQGAPEAF
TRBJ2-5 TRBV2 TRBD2 ASSRRGEGETQY
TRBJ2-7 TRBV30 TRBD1 AWSKDRGYEQY
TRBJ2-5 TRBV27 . ASSYQRPTGIETQY